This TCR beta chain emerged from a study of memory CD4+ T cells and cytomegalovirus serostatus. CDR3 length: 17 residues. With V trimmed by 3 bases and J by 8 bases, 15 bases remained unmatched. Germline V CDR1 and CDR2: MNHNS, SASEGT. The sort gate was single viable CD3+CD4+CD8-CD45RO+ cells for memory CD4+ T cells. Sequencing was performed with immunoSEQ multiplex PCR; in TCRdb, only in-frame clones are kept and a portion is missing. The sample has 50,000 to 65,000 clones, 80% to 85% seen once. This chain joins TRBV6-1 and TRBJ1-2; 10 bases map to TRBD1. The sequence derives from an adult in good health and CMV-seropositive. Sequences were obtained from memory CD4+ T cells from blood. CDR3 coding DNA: TGTGCCAGCAGTGATCTAGGGAGGGTAGGGACAGGGGACGGCTACACCTTC. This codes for CASSDLGRVGTGDGYTF.